This T cell receptor beta chain was observed in a study of response to subunit inactivated influenza vaccine. Study-wide findings and caveats: Authors suggested seasonal influenza vaccinations each recruit few new T cells.

One entry per CDR3 protein results from TCRdb running MiXCR on the RT-PCR reads. The sample yields 450,000 to 600,000 distinct CDR3 sequences, around 7.9% seen once. This clonotype was seen a handful of times. Antigen unknown. This material consisted of PBMCs from blood, taken less than 30 months after vaccination. The source of this sequence is a man between 50 and 75 years old who received an inactivated influenza vaccine.

Here the CDR3 reads CSARDLREVYGYTF. DNA for the CDR3: TGCAGTGCTAGAGATCTTAGGGAAGTCTATGGCTACACCTTC. J is TRBJ1-2 and V is TRBV20-1; D remains unclear. Trimming removed 0 bases from V and 4 bases from J, with 12 bases in between. The CDR3 consists of 14 residues. In germline, CDR1 is DFQATT, CDR2 SNEGSKA (reference sequence).